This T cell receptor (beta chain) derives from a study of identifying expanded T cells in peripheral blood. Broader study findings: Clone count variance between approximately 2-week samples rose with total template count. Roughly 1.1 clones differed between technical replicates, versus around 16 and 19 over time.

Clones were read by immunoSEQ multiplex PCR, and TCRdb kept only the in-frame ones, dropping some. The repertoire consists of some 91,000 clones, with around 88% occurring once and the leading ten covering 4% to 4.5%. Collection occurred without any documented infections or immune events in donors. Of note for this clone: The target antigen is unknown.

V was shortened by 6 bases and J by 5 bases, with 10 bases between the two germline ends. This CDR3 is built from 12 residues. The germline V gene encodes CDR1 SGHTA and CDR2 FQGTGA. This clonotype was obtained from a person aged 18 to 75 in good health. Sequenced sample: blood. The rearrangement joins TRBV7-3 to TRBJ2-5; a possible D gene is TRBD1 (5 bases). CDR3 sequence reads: CASRQEGETQYF. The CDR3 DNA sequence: TGTGCCAGCAGACAGGAAGGGGAGACCCAGTACTTC. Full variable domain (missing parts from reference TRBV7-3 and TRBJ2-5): GAGVSQTPSNKVTEKGKYVELRCDPISGHTALYWYRQSLGQGPEFLIYFQGTGAADDSGLPNDRFFAVRPEGSVSTLKIQRTERGDSAVYLCASRQEGETQYFGPGTRLLVL.